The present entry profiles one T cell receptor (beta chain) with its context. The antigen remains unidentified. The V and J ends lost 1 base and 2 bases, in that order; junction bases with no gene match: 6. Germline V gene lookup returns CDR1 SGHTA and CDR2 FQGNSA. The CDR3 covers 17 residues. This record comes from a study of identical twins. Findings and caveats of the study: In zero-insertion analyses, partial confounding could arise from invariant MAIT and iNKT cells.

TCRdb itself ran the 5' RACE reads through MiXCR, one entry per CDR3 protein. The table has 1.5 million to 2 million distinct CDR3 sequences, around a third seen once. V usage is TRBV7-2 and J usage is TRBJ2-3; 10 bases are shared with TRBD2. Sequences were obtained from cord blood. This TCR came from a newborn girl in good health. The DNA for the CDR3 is TGTGCCAGCAGCTTAGGCAATCTAGCGGGGGCCACAGATACGCAGTATTTT. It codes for CASSLGNLAGATDTQYF.